This TCR beta chain derives from a study of blood T cell repertoires in COVID-19. The overall study: PBMCs, B-cell-depleted T cells, or T cells were the source of the cDNA or gDNA that made up the material.

V lost 6 bases, J lost 4 bases, and 14 bases lay in between. From germline, CDR1 is MNHEY and CDR2 SMNVEV (reference sequence). This CDR3 has 14 amino acids. The count of this clone is one. How the authors handled the data: Reference gene primer amplification in the assay estimated nucleated cell counts. Method: immunoSEQ multiplex PCR; TCRdb's copy keeps in-frame clones and lacks some. Clonal size and the V and J genes are those of that table, whereas D and trimming came from the DNA. The repertoire has roughly 500,000 clones, approximately 89% of them found once; the top ten carry 0.7% to 1%. This rearrangement joins TRBV27 to TRBJ2-3; TRBD1 might be the D (5 bases). The sample was peripheral blood. The source is a man aged 18 to 35 with COVID-19, enrolled during active disease. DNA of the CDR3: TGTGCCAGCAGCTACGACAGTCCGGCAGATACGCAGTATTTT. As protein: CASSYDSPADTQYF.